Reported below is one T cell receptor (beta chain). 60 Vbeta and 13 Jbeta primers were used in PCR. Method: immunoSEQ multiplex PCR; TCRdb's copy keeps in-frame clones and lacks some. Across 80,000 to 100,000 clones, the top ten clones capture 0.58% of the sample. This entry is derived from a study of cytomegalovirus exposure and HLA in healthy donors. Germline V gene sequence: CDR1 GTSNPN, CDR2 SVGIG (reference sequence). This CDR3 is 14 amino acids long. Trimming removed 3 bases from V and 3 bases from J; junction bases left unmatched: 5. The sequenced sample consisted of PBMCs. The sequence was collected from a man between 45 and 60 years old in good health and CMV-seronegative. The chain is built from TRBV30 and TRBJ2-3; 8 nucleotides match TRBD2. DNA for the CDR3: TGTGCCTGGAGCGTTCGGGGGGGAACAGATACGCAGTATTTT. This sequence encodes CAWSVRGGTDTQYF. Full variable domain (remainder filled in from reference TRBV30 and TRBJ2-3): SQTIHQWPATLVQPVGSPLSLECTVEGTSNPNLYWYRQAAGRGLQLLFYSVGIGQISSEVPQNLSASRPQDRQFILSSKKLLLSDSGFYLCAWSVRGGTDTQYFGPGTRLTVL.